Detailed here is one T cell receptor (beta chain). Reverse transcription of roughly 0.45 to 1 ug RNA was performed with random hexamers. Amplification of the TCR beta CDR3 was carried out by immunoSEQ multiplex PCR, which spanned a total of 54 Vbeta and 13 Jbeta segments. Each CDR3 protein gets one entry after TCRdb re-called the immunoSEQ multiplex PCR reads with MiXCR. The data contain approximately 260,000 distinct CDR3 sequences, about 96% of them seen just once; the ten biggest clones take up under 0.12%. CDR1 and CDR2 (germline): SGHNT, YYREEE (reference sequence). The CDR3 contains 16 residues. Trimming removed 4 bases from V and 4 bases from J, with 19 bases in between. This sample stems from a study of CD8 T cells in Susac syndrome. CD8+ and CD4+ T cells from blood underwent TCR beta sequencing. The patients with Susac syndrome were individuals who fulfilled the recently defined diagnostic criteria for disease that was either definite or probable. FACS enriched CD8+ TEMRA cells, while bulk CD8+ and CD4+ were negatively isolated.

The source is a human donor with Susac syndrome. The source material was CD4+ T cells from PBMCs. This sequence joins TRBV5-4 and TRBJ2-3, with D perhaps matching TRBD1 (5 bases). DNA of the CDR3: TGTGCCAGCAGCATAAATCATCAGGGAAAGGCAGATACGCAGTATTTT. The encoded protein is CASSINHQGKADTQYF.